The rows below give T cell receptor beta chains drawn from one sample of a study of cytomegalovirus exposure and HLA in healthy donors. Some clones are missing from TCRdb's copy, which holds only in-frame ones; the method was immunoSEQ multiplex PCR. The sample contains about 160,000 clones, 60% to 85% of which appear only once. Sequencing was done on a sample of PBMCs. The receptors shown here come from a woman aged 30 to 39 in good health and CMV-seronegative. Each CDR3 is given with its conserved first and last residue. A D gene is named only where the DNA matches it firmly. Clone size is shown for a subset of rows, as once, few, many or a class of expanded clone.

D gene | J gene | clone size | V gene | CDR3 DNA | CDR3 protein
TRBD1 | TRBJ1-1 | NA | TRBV5-1 | TGCGCCAGCAGCCTGACAGGGACAAACACTGAAGCTTTCTTT | CASSLTGTNTEAFF
TRBD1 | TRBJ1-1 | NA | TRBV5-1 | TGCGCCAGCAGCTCTTCTATAGGGGGCGGAAACACTGAAGCTTTCTTT | CASSSSIGGGNTEAFF
NA | TRBJ1-2 | NA | TRBV5-1 | TGCGCCAGCAGTACAGACAACTATGGCTACACCTTC | CASSTDNYGYTF
TRBD1 | TRBJ2-7 | NA | TRBV5-4 | TGTGCCAGCAGCTTGTGGGACAGAGCCTACGAGCAGTACTTC | CASSLWDRAYEQYF
NA | TRBJ1-2 | NA | TRBV6-6 | TGTGCCAGCAGATCCCCAGGGGCCATCTCTAGGGGCTACACCTTC | CASRSPGAISRGYTF
TRBD2 | TRBJ2-5 | NA | TRBV29-1 | TGCAGCGTTGAAGATCGCGGGGGTAGGGAGACCCAGTACTTC | CSVEDRGGRETQYF
NA | TRBJ2-6 | NA | TRBV7-6 | TGTGCCAGCAGCTCGCCAGGGGGGCGGACGGGGGCCAACGTCCTGACTTTC | CASSSPGGRTGANVLTF
NA | TRBJ1-2 | NA | TRBV27 | TGTGCCAGCACCGCCACGAGGGGGATCGGCGGCTACACCTTC | CASTATRGIGGYTF
TRBD2 | TRBJ2-5 | NA | TRBV9 | TGTGCCAGCAGCCCCAGGACTAGCGGAACAGAGACCCAGTACTTC | CASSPRTSGTETQYF
TRBD1 | TRBJ2-3 | NA | TRBV30 | TGTGCCTGGGACAGGGGGCTTACAGATACGCAGTATTTT | CAWDRGLTDTQYF
NA | TRBJ1-5 | NA | TRBV30 | TGTGCCTGGAGTAGTTCACGACAACGCAATCAGCCCCAGCATTTT | CAWSSSRQRNQPQHF
TRBD1 | TRBJ1-5 | NA | TRBV6-5 | TGTGCCAGCAGTTACTCAGGGACAGGGTTAGGGCAGCCCCAGCATTTT | CASSYSGTGLGQPQHF
TRBD2 | TRBJ2-3 | NA | TRBV4-2 | TGTGCCAGCAGAGACTCCGGACTAGCGGGCCTCCCAGATACGCAGTATTTT | CASRDSGLAGLPDTQYF
TRBD1 | TRBJ1-6 | NA | TRBV7-9 | TGTGCCAGCAGCTTAGAAACAGGGGTTCTCCACTTT | CASSLETGVLHF
NA | TRBJ2-3 | NA | TRBV19 | TGTGCCAGTAGTCTGGTGGGGGGTACGCAGTATTTT | CASSLVGGTQYF
NA | TRBJ1-2 | NA | TRBV19 | TGTGCCAGCGCAGGCAGCTATGGCTACACCTTC | CASAGSYGYTF
NA | TRBJ2-5 | NA | TRBV2 | TGTGCCAGCAATCAGGGGGGCCAAGAGACCCAGTACTTC | CASNQGGQETQYF
NA | TRBJ2-3 | NA | TRBV18 | TGTGCCAGCTCTCCCTCTAGCACAGATACGCAGTATTTT | CASSPSSTDTQYF
NA | TRBJ1-5 | NA | TRBV30 | TGTGCCTGGAGCGGGGGGGGAGATCAGCCCCAGCATTTT | CAWSGGGDQPQHF
TRBD1 | TRBJ2-1 | NA | TRBV5-1 | TGCGCCAGCTTCCGGGACAGGGGGAACAATGAGCAGTTCTTC | CASFRDRGNNEQFF
TRBD1 | TRBJ1-2 | NA | TRBV7-9 | TGTGCCAGCAGCTCCCCCCGGACAGGGGCCCACCCCTACACCTTC | CASSSPRTGAHPYTF
NA | TRBJ1-1 | NA | TRBV5-1 | TGCGCCAGCAGCTTTAGGGGTATGAACACTGAAGCTTTCTTT | CASSFRGMNTEAFF
NA | TRBJ2-3 | NA | TRBV18 | TGTGCCAGCTCAGCGACACAGGGTAGCACAGATACGCAGTATTTT | CASSATQGSTDTQYF
NA | TRBJ1-2 | NA | TRBV6-6 | TGTGCCAGCAGCCCTACGTATGGCTACACCTTC | CASSPTYGYTF
NA | TRBJ2-7 | NA | TRBV19 | TGTGCCAGTAGTACTTCCCCCCAGGGTTTCGAGCAGTACTTC | CASSTSPQGFEQYF
TRBD1 | TRBJ2-7 | NA | TRBV6-1 | TGTGCCAGCACCCTCAGCCAGGGGGCGCGGGAGCAGTACTTC | CASTLSQGAREQYF
TRBD2 | TRBJ2-1 | NA | TRBV18 | TGTGCCAGCTCACTGATGCGGGGGGGCCTTAATGAGCAGTTCTTC | CASSLMRGGLNEQFF
TRBD1 | TRBJ1-6 | once | TRBV19 | TGTGCCAGTAGTATAGGACAGGGGGATATGTCACCCCTCCACTTT | CASSIGQGDMSPLHF
NA | TRBJ2-7 | NA | TRBV27 | TGTGCCAGCAGTCCACCGGCACGGGGCGAGCAGTACTTC | CASSPPARGEQYF
NA | TRBJ1-3 | NA | TRBV6-5 | TGTGCCAGCAGTTACTCAAGACAAGGAAACACCATATATTTT | CASSYSRQGNTIYF
NA | TRBJ1-1 | NA | TRBV7-9 | TGTGCCAGCAGCTCCCAAACAGCCACCACTGAAGCTTTCTTT | CASSSQTATTEAFF
TRBD1 | TRBJ2-5 | NA | TRBV25-1 | TGTGCCAGCAGGGAGACAGGGATGGGCGAGACCCAGTACTTC | CASRETGMGETQYF
TRBD1 | TRBJ1-2 | few | TRBV7-2 | TGTGCCAGCAGCTTAGAAGCAGGGGGGTATGGCTACACCTTC | CASSLEAGGYGYTF
NA | TRBJ1-4 | NA | TRBV29-1 | TGCAGCGTGGCCTTCGAGCGGTATTATAATGAAAAACTGTTTTTT | CSVAFERYYNEKLFF
NA | TRBJ2-1 | NA | TRBV29-1 | TGCAGCGTTGAAGAGGGCCAGGGGTACAATGAGCAGTTCTTC | CSVEEGQGYNEQFF
NA | TRBJ2-6 | once | TRBV5-4 | TGTGCCAGCAGCTTGGGAAGTAGGCGTGGGAGCTCTGGGGCCAACGTCCTGACTTTC | CASSLGSRRGSSGANVLTF
TRBD2 | TRBJ2-1 | NA | TRBV30 | TGTGCCTGGAGTATCCCGCTAGCGGGGGGCTACAATGAGCAGTTCTTC | CAWSIPLAGGYNEQFF
NA | TRBJ1-5 | NA | TRBV7-2 | TGTGCCAGCAGCCGGGGAGGCGGGAATCAGCCCCAGCATTTT | CASSRGGGNQPQHF
TRBD2 | TRBJ2-2 | many | TRBV5-4 | TGTGCCAGCAGCTTGGTTGCGGGGGGGCCTGGCACCGGGGAGCTGTTTTTT | CASSLVAGGPGTGELFF
TRBD1 | TRBJ1-4 | once | TRBV18 | TGTGCCAGCTCACCGACCCTCCTCCGGGACAGCAAATATCCAACTAATGAAAAACTGTTTTTT | CASSPTLLRDSKYPTNEKLFF
NA | TRBJ1-6 | NA | TRBV5-4 | TGTGCCAGCAGCTTGGGGGGCAGGGATAATTCACCCCTCCACTTT | CASSLGGRDNSPLHF
TRBD1 | TRBJ2-1 | once | TRBV5-1 | TGCGCCAGCAGCTCAACAGGGGGCGTGTATAATGGGCAGTTCTTC | CASSSTGGVYNGQFF
TRBD1 | TRBJ1-2 | NA | TRBV9 | TGTGCCAGCAGCGTAACGGACAGGTTAGATGGCTACACCTTC | CASSVTDRLDGYTF
NA | TRBJ2-2 | NA | TRBV6-1 | TGTGCCAGCAGCACAGTCGTCAGCACCGGGGAGCTGTTTTTT | CASSTVVSTGELFF
NA | TRBJ1-6 | NA | TRBV28 | TGTGCCAGCATCCTGCAGCGGGATTCACCCCTCCACTTT | CASILQRDSPLHF
NA | TRBJ1-4 | NA | TRBV4-2 | TGTGCCAGCAGCCGCCGCATTTCTGGAGAAGAAAAACTGTTTTTT | CASSRRISGEEKLFF
NA | TRBJ2-3 | NA | TRBV27 | TGTGCCAGCAGTTTGGTCGACAGAAACACAGATACGCAGTATTTT | CASSLVDRNTDTQYF
NA | TRBJ1-6 | NA | TRBV30 | TGTGCCTGGAAGGGGAGTGGGGGACTGGGGCCTTTCAATTCACCCCTCCACTTT | CAWKGSGGLGPFNSPLHF
NA | TRBJ1-6 | NA | TRBV9 | TGTGCCAGCAGCGCCCCAATAGACGGGGGTTTCTATTCACCCCTCCACTTT | CASSAPIDGGFYSPLHF
TRBD2 | TRBJ2-1 | NA | TRBV9 | TGTGCCAGCAGCGTAAGAGCGGGGGGGTCTCACAATGAGCAGTTCTTC | CASSVRAGGSHNEQFF